One TCR beta chain is described in this entry. The cohort comprised adults aged roughly 18 to 95 years residing in about two dozen US areas. The data originate from a study of blood T cell repertoires in COVID-19. Germline CDR1 and CDR2: SGHRS and YFSETQ. The CDR3 is 16 amino acids. V was cut by 0 bases and J by 5 bases, with 17 bases left in between. Only in-frame clones appear in the TCRdb table, and some are missing; sequencing was by immunoSEQ multiplex PCR. Of about 320,000 clones in the sample, approximately 81% were seen once. Sequenced material: PBMCs or T cells enriched from blood (not recorded which). This clonotype originated in a woman aged 30 to 39 who had been exposed to COVID-19. The gene calls are TRBV5-1 and TRBJ2-5; the D gene is possibly TRBD1 (5 bases). In DNA, the CDR3 is TGCGCCAGCAGCTTGGGATCCAGGGATCCCAGGGAGACCCAGTACTTC. The encoded protein is CASSLGSRDPRETQYF.